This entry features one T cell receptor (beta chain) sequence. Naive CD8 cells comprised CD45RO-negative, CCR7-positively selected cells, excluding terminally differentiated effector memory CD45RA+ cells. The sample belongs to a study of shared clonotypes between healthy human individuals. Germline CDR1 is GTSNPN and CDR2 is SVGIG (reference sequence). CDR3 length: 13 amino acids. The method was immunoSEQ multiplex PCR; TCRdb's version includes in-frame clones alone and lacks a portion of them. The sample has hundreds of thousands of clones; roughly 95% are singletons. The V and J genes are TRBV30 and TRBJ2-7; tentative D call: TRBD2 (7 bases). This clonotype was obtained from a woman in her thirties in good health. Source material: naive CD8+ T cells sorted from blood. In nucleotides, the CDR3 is TGTGCGCGGGGGCTTGCCAGTTCCTACGAGCAGTACTTC. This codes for CARGLASSYEQYF. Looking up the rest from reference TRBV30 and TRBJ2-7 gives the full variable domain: SQTIHQWPATLVQPVGSPLSLECTVEGTSNPNLYWYRQAAGRGLQLLFYSVGIGQISSEVPQNLSASRPQDRQFILSSKKLLLSDSGFYLCARGLASSYEQYFGPGTRLTVT.